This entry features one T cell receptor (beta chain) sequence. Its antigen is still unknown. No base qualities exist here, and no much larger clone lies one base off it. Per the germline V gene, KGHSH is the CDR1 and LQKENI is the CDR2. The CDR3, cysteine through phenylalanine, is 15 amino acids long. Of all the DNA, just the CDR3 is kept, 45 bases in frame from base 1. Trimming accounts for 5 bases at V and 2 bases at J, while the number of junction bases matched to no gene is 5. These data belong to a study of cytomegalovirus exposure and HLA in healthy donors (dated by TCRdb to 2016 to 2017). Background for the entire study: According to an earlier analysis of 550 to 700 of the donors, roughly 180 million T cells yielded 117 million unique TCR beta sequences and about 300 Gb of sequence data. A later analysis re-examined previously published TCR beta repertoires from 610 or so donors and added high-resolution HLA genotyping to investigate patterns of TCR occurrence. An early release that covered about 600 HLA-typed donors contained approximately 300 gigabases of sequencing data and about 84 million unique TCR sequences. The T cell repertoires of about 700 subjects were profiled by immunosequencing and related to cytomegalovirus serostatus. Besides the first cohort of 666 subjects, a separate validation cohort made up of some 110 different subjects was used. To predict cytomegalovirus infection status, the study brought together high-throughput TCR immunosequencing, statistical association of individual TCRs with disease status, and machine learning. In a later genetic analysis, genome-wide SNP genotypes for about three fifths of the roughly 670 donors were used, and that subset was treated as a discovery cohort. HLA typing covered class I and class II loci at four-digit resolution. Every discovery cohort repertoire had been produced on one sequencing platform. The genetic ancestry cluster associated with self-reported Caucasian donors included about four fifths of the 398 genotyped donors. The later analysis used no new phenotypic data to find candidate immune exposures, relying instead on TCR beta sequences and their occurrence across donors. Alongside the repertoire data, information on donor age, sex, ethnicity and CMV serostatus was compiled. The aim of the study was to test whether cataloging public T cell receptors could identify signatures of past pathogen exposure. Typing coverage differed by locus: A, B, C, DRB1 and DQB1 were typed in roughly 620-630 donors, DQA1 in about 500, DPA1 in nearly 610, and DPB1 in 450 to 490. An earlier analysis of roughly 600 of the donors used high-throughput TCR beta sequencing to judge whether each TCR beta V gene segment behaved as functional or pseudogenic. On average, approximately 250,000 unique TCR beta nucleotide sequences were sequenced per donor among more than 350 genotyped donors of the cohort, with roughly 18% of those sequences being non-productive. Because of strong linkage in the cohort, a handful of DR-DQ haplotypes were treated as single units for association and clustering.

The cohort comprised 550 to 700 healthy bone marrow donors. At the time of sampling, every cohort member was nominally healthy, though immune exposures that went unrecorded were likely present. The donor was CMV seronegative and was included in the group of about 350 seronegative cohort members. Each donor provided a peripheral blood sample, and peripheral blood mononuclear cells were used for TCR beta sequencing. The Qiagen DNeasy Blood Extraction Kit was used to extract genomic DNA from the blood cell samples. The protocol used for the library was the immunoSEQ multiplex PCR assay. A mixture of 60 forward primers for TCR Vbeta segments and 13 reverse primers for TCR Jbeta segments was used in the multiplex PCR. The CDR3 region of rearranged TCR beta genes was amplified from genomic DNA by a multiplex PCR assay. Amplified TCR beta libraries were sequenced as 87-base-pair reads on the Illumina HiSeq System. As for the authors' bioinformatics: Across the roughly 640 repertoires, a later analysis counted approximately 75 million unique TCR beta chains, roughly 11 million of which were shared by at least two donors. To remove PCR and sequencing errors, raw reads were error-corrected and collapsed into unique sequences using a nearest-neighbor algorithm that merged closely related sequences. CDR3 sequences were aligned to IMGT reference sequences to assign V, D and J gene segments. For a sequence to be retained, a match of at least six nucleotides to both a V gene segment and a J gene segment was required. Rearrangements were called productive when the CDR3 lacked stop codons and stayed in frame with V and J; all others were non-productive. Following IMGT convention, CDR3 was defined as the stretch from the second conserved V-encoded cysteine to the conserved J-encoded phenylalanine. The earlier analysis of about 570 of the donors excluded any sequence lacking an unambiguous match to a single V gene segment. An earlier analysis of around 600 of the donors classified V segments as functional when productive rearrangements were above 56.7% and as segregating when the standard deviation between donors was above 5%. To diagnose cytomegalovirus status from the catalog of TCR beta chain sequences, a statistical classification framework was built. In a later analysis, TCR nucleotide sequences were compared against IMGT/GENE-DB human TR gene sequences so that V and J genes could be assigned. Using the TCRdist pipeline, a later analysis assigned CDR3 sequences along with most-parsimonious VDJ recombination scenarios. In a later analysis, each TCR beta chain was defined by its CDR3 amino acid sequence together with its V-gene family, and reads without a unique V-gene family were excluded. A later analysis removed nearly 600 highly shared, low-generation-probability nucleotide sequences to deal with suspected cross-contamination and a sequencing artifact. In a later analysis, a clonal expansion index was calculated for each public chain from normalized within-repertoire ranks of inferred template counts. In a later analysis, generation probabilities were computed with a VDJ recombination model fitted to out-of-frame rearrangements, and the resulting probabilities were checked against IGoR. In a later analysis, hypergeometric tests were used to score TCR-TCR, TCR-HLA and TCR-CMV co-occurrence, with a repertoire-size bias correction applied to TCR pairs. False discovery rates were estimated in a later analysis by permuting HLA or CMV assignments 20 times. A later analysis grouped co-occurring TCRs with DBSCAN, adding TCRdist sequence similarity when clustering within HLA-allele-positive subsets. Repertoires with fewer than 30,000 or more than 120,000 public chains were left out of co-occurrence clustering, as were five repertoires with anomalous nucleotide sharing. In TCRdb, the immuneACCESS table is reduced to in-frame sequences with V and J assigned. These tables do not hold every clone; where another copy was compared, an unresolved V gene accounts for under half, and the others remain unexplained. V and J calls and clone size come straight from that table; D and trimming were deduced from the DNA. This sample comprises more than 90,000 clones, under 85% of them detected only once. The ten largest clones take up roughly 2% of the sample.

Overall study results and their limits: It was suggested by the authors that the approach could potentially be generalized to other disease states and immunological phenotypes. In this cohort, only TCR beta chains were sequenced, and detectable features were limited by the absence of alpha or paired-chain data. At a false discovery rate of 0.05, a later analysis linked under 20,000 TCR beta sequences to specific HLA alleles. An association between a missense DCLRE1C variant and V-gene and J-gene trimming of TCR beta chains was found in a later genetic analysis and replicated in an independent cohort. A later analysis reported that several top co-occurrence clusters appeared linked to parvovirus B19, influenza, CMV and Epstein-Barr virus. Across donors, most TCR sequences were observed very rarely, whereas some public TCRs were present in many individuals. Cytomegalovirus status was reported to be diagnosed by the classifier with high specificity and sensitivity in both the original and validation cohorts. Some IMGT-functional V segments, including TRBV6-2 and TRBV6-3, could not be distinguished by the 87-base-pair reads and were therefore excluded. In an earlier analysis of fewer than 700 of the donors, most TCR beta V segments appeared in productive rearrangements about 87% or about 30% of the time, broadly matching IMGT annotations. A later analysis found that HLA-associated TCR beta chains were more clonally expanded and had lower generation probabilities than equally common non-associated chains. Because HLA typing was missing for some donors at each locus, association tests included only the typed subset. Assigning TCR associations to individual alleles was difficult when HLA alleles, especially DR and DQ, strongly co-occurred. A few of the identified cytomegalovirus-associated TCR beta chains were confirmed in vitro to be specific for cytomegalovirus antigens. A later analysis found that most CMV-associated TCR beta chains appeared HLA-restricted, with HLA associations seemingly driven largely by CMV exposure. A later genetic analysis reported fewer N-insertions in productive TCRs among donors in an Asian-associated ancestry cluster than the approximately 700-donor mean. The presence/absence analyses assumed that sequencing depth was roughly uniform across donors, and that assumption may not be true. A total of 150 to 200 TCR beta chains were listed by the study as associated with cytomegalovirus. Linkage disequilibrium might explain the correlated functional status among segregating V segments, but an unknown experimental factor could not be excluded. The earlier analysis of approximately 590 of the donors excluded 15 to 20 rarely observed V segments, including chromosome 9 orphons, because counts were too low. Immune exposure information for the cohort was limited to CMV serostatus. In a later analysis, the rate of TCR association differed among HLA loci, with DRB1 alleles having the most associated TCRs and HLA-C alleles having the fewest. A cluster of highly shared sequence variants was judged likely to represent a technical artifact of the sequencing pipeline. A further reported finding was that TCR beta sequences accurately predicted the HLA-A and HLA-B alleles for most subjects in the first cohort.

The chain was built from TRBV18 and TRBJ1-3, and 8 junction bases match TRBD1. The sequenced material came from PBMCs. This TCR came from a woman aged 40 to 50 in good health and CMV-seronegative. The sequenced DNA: TGTGCCAGCTCAAGTGGACAGGGCGCTGGAAACACCATATATTTT. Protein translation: CASSSGQGAGNTIYF.